This T cell receptor beta chain is from a study of regulatory T cells in long-lasting Graves disease. Time point in this sample: newly diagnosed GD, antithyroid drugs for less than 3 months. With RNA extracted from PBMCs as input, the TCR library was made. The source of the patients was an endocrinology department in Xi'an, China. Library construction for TCR beta used iRepertoire HTBI primers and Arm-PCR of CDR3 regions. TCRdb re-analysed the multiplex PCR reads in MiXCR, keeping a single row per CDR3 protein. The data show 360,000 or so distinct CDR3 sequences, 15% to 20% seen once. This clonotype has a handful of counts. Its matching antigen is unknown. A much larger clonotype is one base distant, so this may be a read error. Study observations and caveats: Whereas nearly 1,000 public clonotypes were shared by new patients, persistent patients shared more, at 2,741. When disease was persistent, TRBV28, TRBJ1-2 and TRBJ2-5 were the favored segments. Persistent Graves' patients showed a TCR diversity that was lower than that of newly diagnosed ones.

The CDR3 contains 17 residues. Germline CDR1 KGHDR, CDR2 SFDVKD. V was clipped by 3 bases and J by 7 bases; unmatched bases: 17. The same sample was also studied in work on T cells in Graves' hyperthyroidism and ophthalmopathy.

The rearrangement uses TRBV24-1 and TRBJ2-7; 7 nucleotides align to TRBD1. The receptor comes from a woman aged 18-30 years with Graves disease. The material sequenced was peripheral blood mononuclear cells (PBMCs), taken at new diagnosis, from a patient treated with antithyroid drugs. The CDR3 protein is CATSDPSPGQKGNEQYF. CDR3 bases: TGTGCCACCAGTGATCCTAGCCCGGGACAGAAGGGGAATGAGCAGTACTTC.